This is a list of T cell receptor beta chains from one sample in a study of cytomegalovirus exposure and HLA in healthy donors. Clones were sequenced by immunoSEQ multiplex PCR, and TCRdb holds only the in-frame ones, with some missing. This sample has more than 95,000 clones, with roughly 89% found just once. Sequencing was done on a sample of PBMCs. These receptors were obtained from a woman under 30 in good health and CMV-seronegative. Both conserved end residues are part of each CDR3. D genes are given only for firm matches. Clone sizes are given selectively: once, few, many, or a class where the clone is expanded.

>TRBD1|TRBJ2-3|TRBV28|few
CASSSFRGNTQYF
TGTGCCAGCAGTTCCTTCAGGGGGAATACGCAGTATTTT
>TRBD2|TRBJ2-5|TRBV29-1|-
CSPVPGLAVAETQYF
TGCAGCCCAGTACCGGGACTAGCGGTTGCGGAGACCCAGTACTTC
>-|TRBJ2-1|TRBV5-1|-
CASSFEGPNEQFF
TGCGCCAGCAGCTTTGAGGGTCCCAATGAGCAGTTCTTC
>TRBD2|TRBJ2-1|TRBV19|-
CASNTSGWMWTVYEQFF
TGTGCCAGTAACACTAGCGGGTGGATGTGGACGGTCTATGAGCAGTTCTTC
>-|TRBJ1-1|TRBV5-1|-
CASSSGQGGGGEAFF
TGCGCCAGCAGCTCAGGTCAGGGCGGGGGCGGTGAAGCTTTCTTT
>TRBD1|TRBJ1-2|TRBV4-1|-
CASSQEPGGGYGYTF
TGCGCCAGCAGCCAAGAACCAGGGGGTGGCTATGGCTACACCTTC
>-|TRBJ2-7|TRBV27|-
CASSLRSSSYEQYF
TGTGCCAGCAGTTTACGGTCAAGCTCCTACGAGCAGTACTTC
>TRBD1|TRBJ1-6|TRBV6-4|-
CASSRTGGSPLHF
TGTGCCAGCAGTAGGACAGGGGGTTCACCCCTCCACTTT
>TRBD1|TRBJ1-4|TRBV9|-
CASSAGDRSNEKLFF
TGTGCCAGCAGCGCTGGGGACAGATCTAATGAAAAACTGTTTTTT
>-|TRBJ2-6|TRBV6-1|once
CASSDLASGANVLTF
TGTGCCAGCAGTGATTTGGCCTCTGGGGCCAACGTCCTGACTTTC
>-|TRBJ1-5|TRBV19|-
CASSIAWGAPQHF
TGTGCCAGTAGTATAGCGTGGGGAGCGCCCCAGCATTTT
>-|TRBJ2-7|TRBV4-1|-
CASSQAFQDPYEQYF
TGCGCCAGCAGCCAAGCTTTTCAGGATCCCTACGAGCAGTACTTC
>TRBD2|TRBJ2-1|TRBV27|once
CASSLRWEGHFSSYNEQFF
TGTGCCAGCAGTTTACGGTGGGAGGGCCATTTTTCATCCTACAATGAGCAGTTCTTC
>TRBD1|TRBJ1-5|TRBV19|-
CASSGDRAQPQHF
TGTGCCAGTAGCGGGGACAGGGCGCAGCCCCAGCATTTT
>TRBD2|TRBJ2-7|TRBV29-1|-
CSVEGLFGGRAREQYF
TGCAGCGTTGAGGGTTTATTTGGCGGGAGGGCCCGCGAGCAGTACTTC
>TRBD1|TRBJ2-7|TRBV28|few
CASSLDRVGIEQYF
TGTGCCAGCAGTCTGGACAGGGTGGGGATCGAGCAGTACTTC
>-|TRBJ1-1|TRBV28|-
CASTRVYNTEAFF
TGTGCCAGCACCCGGGTCTATAACACTGAAGCTTTCTTT